The T cell receptor beta chain under discussion was sequenced for a study of naive and memory T cell subsets. The beta constant-region primer was an equimolar mix of two oligonucleotides covering TRBC1 and TRBC2. A single record per CDR3 protein comes from TCRdb applying MiXCR to the UMI-ligation and nested PCR reads. The data contain around 30,000 distinct CDR3 sequences, approximately 12% of them singletons. From the second PCR step, alpha and beta chains were amplified apart. There are a few counts of this clonotype. The CDR3 loop spans 15 amino acids. V shed 4 bases and J shed 0 bases, with 10 bases lying between them.

The receptor was derived from a human donor in good health. Sequenced sample: effector memory CD4+ T cells from blood. Subset noted: effector memory, CD45RA- CD27-. The chain is built from TRBV12-3 or TRBV12-4 and TRBJ1-3; weak D call: TRBD1 (5 bases). Written as DNA, the CDR3 is TGTGCCAGCAGTTCGACAGACCACTCTGGAAACACCATATATTTT. Its protein product is CASSSTDHSGNTIYF.